This TCR beta chain is drawn from a study of T cells expressing NK-cell markers. No DNA is given; TCRdb re-called the 5' RACE reads and lists each CDR3 protein once. The table for this sample gives 400,000 to 550,000 distinct CDR3 sequences. The length of the CDR3 is 15 residues. The receptor comes from a woman between 18 and 70 years old in good health. This chain joins TRBV21-1 and TRBJ2-7; TCRdb's D gene call, TRBD1, goes unchecked for lack of DNA. TRBV21-1 is reported as a pseudogene. Material for sequencing was blood T cells: a sorted CD56 or NKG2C T cell subset, CD4+ or CD8+ T cells, or bulk PBMC T cells (not recorded which). CDR3 loop: CASSKIGDRYYEQYF.